A selection of T cell receptor beta chains follows, all from one sample in a study of blood T cell repertoires in COVID-19. Clones were read by immunoSEQ multiplex PCR, and TCRdb kept only the in-frame ones, dropping some. The repertoire includes over 60,000 clones, roughly 85% of them detected once, and approximately 1.2% sits in the top ten. What was sequenced was peripheral blood. The receptors were sampled from a man aged 35-49 years with acute or convalescent COVID-19. Both conserved end residues are part of each CDR3. Each record gives: clone size, V gene, D gene, J gene, CDR3 DNA, CDR3 protein. D genes are given only for firm matches. Some rows have no size entry. The others give once, few or many, or a class for an expanded clone.

>NA|TRBV11-3|NA|TRBJ2-5
TGTGCCAGCAGCTTAATGTGGGGTAGGCCGGGGGTGATAGAGACCCAGTACTTC
CASSLMWGRPGVIETQYF
>NA|TRBV3-1/TRBV3-2|TRBD1|TRBJ2-7
TGTGCCAGCAGCCAAGGGACAGGGGGATACGAGCAGTACTTC
CASSQGTGGYEQYF
>few|TRBV6-5|NA|TRBJ2-7
TGTGCCAGCAGTTCTCCGGCGGGGAACTCCTACGAGCAGTACTTC
CASSSPAGNSYEQYF
>NA|TRBV4-2|NA|TRBJ1-2
TGTGCCAGCAGCCAAGTATGGGCTCTTACTAACTATGGCTACACCTTC
CASSQVWALTNYGYTF
>once|TRBV24-1|NA|TRBJ1-2
TGTGCCACCAGTGACGGTGACAGGCTTAACTATGGCTACACCTTC
CATSDGDRLNYGYTF
>NA|TRBV5-6|NA|TRBJ1-4
TGTGCCAGCAGTTACCCAGGGGCAACTAATGAAAAACTGTTTTTT
CASSYPGATNEKLFF
>NA|TRBV11-3|NA|TRBJ1-1
TGTGCCAGCAGCCGCGCGGTTTTTGGAAGGACTGAAGCTTTCTTT
CASSRAVFGRTEAFF
>NA|TRBV30|NA|TRBJ1-5
TGTGCCTGGAGTGTGATAGGGGACAATCAGCCCCAGCATTTT
CAWSVIGDNQPQHF
>NA|TRBV27|NA|TRBJ1-2
TGTGCCAGCAGGCTCACAGAAGGCGGCTACACCTTC
CASRLTEGGYTF
>NA|TRBV15|NA|TRBJ1-1
TGTGCCACCAGCAGAAAACGGCAGGGTAAATCTGAAGCTTTCTTT
CATSRKRQGKSEAFF
>NA|TRBV27|NA|TRBJ2-2
TGTGCCATCCTGGACACCAACACCGGGGAGCTGTTTTTT
CAILDTNTGELFF
>NA|TRBV30|TRBD1|TRBJ1-5
TGTGCCTGGAGTGTAAATACCCTCCAGGGGGCTCGGCAGCCCCAGCATTTT
CAWSVNTLQGARQPQHF
>NA|TRBV7-2|NA|TRBJ1-1
TGTGCCAGCAGCTTACCAGGGCCCAACACTGAAGCTTTCTTT
CASSLPGPNTEAFF
>NA|TRBV3-1/TRBV3-2|NA|TRBJ2-5
TGTGCCAGCTCTGACAGAGGGGGGGCCAAGACCCAGTACTTC
CASSDRGGAKTQYF
>NA|TRBV9|TRBD1|TRBJ1-1
TGTGCCAGCAGTGACAGGGGCACTGAAGCTTTCTTT
CASSDRGTEAFF
>NA|TRBV7-2|NA|TRBJ1-4
TGTGCCAGCAGCTTAGTCGGGGTCGGAAAACTGTTTTTT
CASSLVGVGKLFF
>NA|TRBV24-1|TRBD1|TRBJ1-1
TGTGCCACCAGTGGTCGGGACAGCCGAATGAGTCCTTACACTGAAGCTTTCTTT
CATSGRDSRMSPYTEAFF
>NA|TRBV18|NA|TRBJ2-7
TGTGCCAGCTCCTCTGATAGCCTCCGGGGGCAGTACTTC
CASSSDSLRGQYF
>NA|TRBV7-2|NA|TRBJ1-4
TGTGCCAGCAGCTCGAGGGTGACTAATGAAAAACTGTTTTTT
CASSSRVTNEKLFF
>NA|TRBV5-1|TRBD1|TRBJ1-1
TGCGCCAGCAGCCCGGGACAGAAGAACACTGAAGCTTTCTTT
CASSPGQKNTEAFF
>NA|TRBV7-2|NA|TRBJ1-1
TGTGCCAGCAGCTGGGGCCCGCAAGATGGTGAAGCTTTCTTT
CASSWGPQDGEAFF
>NA|TRBV5-1|NA|TRBJ1-4
TGCGCCAGCAGCTTGGGACGGTTGGAGGAAAAACTGTTTTTT
CASSLGRLEEKLFF
>NA|TRBV30|NA|TRBJ2-1
TGTGCCTGGAGTGAAAGGGGCGATGAGCAGTTCTTC
CAWSERGDEQFF
>few|TRBV4-2|TRBD2|TRBJ2-5
TGTGCCAGCAGCCAAGTCACTAGCGGGGTTCTGGAGACCCAGTACTTC
CASSQVTSGVLETQYF
>NA|TRBV2|TRBD2|TRBJ2-5
TGTGCCAGTTGGGAGGGGTGGGAGACCCAGTACTTC
CASWEGWETQYF
>NA|TRBV6-5|TRBD2|TRBJ2-1
TGTGCCAGCAGTACCGGGGGGGCCTACAATGAGCAGTTCTTC
CASSTGGAYNEQFF
>NA|TRBV9|TRBD2|TRBJ2-2
TGTGCCAGCAGCGAACTAGCGGGGGCGGCAACCGGGGAGCTGTTTTTT
CASSELAGAATGELFF
>NA|TRBV4-2|NA|TRBJ2-3
TGTGCCAGCAGCCAACCCGGCGGGGGCGGTGATACGCAGTATTTT
CASSQPGGGGDTQYF
>few|TRBV5-4|TRBD1|TRBJ2-3
TGTGCCAGCAGCTTGAAAGGGACAGTGACAGATACGCAGTATTTT
CASSLKGTVTDTQYF
>NA|TRBV10-2|TRBD1|TRBJ1-5
TGCGCCAGCAGGGGGACAGATTATAGCAATCAGCCCCAGCATTTT
CASRGTDYSNQPQHF
>once|TRBV2|TRBD1|TRBJ1-1
TGTGCCAACCGGGACAGTAGCACTGAAGCTTTCTTT
CANRDSSTEAFF
>NA|TRBV11-2|NA|TRBJ1-2
TGTGCCAGCAGCAGAAGGGTGGGGGCTGATGGCTACACCTTC
CASSRRVGADGYTF
>NA|TRBV18|NA|TRBJ1-1
TGTGCCAGCTCAGATCGACAGTTCACTGAAGCTTTCTTT
CASSDRQFTEAFF
>NA|TRBV5-4|NA|TRBJ2-5
TGTGCCAGCAGCCCTCGGTTACTCCAAGAGACCCAGTACTTC
CASSPRLLQETQYF
>once|TRBV7-2|NA|TRBJ1-6
TGTGCCAGCAGGGAAGGGAGGTCCTCCTATAATTCACCCCTCCACTTT
CASREGRSSYNSPLHF
>NA|TRBV10-2|NA|TRBJ1-6
TGCGCCAGCTCTCGGGCAGGGCCTCTCCCGGATTCACCCCTCCACTTT
CASSRAGPLPDSPLHF
>NA|TRBV6-5|NA|TRBJ1-6
TGTGCCAGCAGTTCCCCCCAAAGCGGCGGGTCACCCCTCCACTTT
CASSSPQSGGSPLHF
>NA|TRBV27|TRBD1|TRBJ1-2
TGTGCCAGCGGCAGGGGGCGAGGGGATGGCTACACCTTC
CASGRGRGDGYTF
>NA|TRBV7-3|TRBD2|TRBJ2-5
TGTGCCAGCAGCCTAGCGGGCGTCCAAGAGACCCAGTACTTC
CASSLAGVQETQYF
>NA|TRBV2|NA|TRBJ2-1
TGTGCCACTCAGGGGGGCTATGAGCAGTTCTTC
CATQGGYEQFF
>NA|TRBV4-1|NA|TRBJ1-3
TGCGCCAGCAGCCAAGTGCAGGGGTCGGGAAACACCATATATTTT
CASSQVQGSGNTIYF
>NA|TRBV12-5|TRBD2|TRBJ2-1
TGTGCTAGTGGCCCCAGCGGGGGGGCAAGGGAGCAGTTCTTC
CASGPSGGAREQFF
>NA|TRBV5-1|TRBD1|TRBJ2-7
TGCGCCAGCAACACCGGGACAGGGGCGGTCGAGCAGTACTTC
CASNTGTGAVEQYF